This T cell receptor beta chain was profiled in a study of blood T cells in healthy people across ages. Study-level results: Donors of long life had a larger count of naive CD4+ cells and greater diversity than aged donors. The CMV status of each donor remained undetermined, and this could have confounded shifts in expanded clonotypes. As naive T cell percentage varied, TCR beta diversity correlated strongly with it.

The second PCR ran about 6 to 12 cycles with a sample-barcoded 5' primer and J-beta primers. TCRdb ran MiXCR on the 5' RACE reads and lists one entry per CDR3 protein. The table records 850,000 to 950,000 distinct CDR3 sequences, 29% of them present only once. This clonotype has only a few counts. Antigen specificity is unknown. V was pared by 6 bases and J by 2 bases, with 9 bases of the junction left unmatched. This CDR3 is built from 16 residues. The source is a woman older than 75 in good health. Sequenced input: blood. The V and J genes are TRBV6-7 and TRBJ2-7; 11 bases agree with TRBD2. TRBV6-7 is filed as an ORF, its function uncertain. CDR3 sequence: CASRPLLAGDPYEQYF. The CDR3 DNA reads TGTGCCAGCAGACCCCTACTAGCGGGGGATCCCTACGAGCAGTACTTC.